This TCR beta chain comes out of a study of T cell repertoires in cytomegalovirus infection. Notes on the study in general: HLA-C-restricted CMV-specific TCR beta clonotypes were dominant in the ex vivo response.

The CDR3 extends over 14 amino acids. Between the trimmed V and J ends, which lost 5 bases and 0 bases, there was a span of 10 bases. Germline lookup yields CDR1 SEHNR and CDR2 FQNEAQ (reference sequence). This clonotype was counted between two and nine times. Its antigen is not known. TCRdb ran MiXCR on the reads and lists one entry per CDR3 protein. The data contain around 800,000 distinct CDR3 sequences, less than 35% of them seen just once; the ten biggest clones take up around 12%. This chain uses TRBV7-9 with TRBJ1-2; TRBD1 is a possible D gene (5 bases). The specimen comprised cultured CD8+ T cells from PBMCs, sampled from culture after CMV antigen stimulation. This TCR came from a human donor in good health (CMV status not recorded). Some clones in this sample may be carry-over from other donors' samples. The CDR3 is CASSPGHTNYGYTF. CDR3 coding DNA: TGTGCCAGCAGCCCCGGACATACTAACTATGGCTACACCTTC.